The entry below describes one T cell receptor beta chain. The antigen is undetermined. This specimen belongs to a study of T-cell reconstitution after alpha-beta-depleted transplantation in children. The TCRbeta library incorporated unique molecular identifiers. Each CDR3 protein gets one entry after TCRdb re-called the PCR reads with MiXCR. Of under 400,000 distinct CDR3 sequences in the sample, around 25% were seen once. General study findings and limits: Surviving recipient T cells and intrathymic progenitors accounted for some patients' high TCRbeta diversity at day 60.

There are 16 residues in the CDR3. The germline V gene has CDR1 SEHNR and CDR2 FQNEAQ (reference sequence). Germline trimming cut 1 base from V and 4 bases from J; bases unmatched to any gene: 8. The origin of this receptor is a male patient aged 10 to 17 who had a stem cell transplant for acute lymphoblastic leukemia, so the T cells may come from the graft donor. J is TRBJ2-5 and V is TRBV7-9; 8 bases are a match to TRBD2. The material sequenced was PBMCs, mostly from graft donor cells, taken 180 days after TCRalphabeta/CD19-depleted stem cell transplant. This CDR3 is CASSLGSGSYVETQYF. CDR3 DNA sequence: TGTGCCAGCAGCTTAGGAAGCGGGAGCTATGTAGAGACCCAGTACTTC.